These 32 T cell receptor beta chains originate from one sample sequenced in a study of blood T cell repertoires in COVID-19. Sequencing used immunoSEQ multiplex PCR; TCRdb keeps in-frame clones, though not all of them. The repertoire holds some 330,000 clones, with roughly 86% as singletons. The sequencing input was PBMCs or T cells enriched from blood (not recorded which). The receptors come from a man aged 40-50 years in a cohort exposed to, infected with or recovered from COVID-19 (not recorded which).

This rearrangement joins TRBV11-2 to TRBJ1-5; TRBD1 matches at 7 bases. In germline, CDR1 is SGHAT, CDR2 FQNNGV. The CDR3 is 13 amino acids. After removal of 6 bases from V and 5 bases from J, the junction contained 4 bases not matched to a gene. In DNA, the CDR3 is TGTGCCAGCAGTCGACAGGGCCATCAGCCCCAGCATTTT. It is translated as CASSRQGHQPQHF.

CDR3 in amino acids: CASSGGISGSGFTDTQYF. As DNA, the CDR3 is TGTGCCAGCAGCGGGGGGATTAGCGGGAGTGGTTTCACAGATACGCAGTATTTT. The chain joins TRBV9 to TRBJ2-3; 9 bases fit TRBD2. Germline-derived CDR1 and CDR2 are SGDLS and YYNGEE. J gave up 2 bases and V 3 bases, and 13 bases lay outside the gene matches. The CDR3 extends over 18 amino acids. The full variable domain, its missing parts supplied by reference TRBV9 and TRBJ2-3, is DSGVTQTPKHLITATGQRVTLRCSPRSGDLSVYWYQQSLDQGLQFLIQYYNGEERAKGNILERFSAQQFPDLHSELNLSSLELGDSALYFCASSGGISGSGFTDTQYFGPGTRLTVL.

The rearrangement uses TRBV27 and TRBJ2-5; 7 bases are a match to TRBD2. The ends lost 2 bases at V and 4 bases at J; junction bases unmatched: 7. The germline CDR1 and CDR2 sequences are MNHEY and SMNVEV (reference sequence). The CDR3 runs 15 residues. The CDR3 DNA sequence: TGTGCCAGCAGTTTACTCGCGGGAGCGGGAGAGACCCAGTACTTC. The encoded protein is CASSLLAGAGETQYF.

The chain recombines TRBV5-4 with TRBJ2-2; TRBD1 agrees at 11 bases. CDR3 size: 16 residues. J gave up 6 bases and V 5 bases, and 9 bases lay outside the gene matches. Germline V lookup: CDR1 SGHNT, CDR2 YYREEE (reference sequence). CDR3 sequence reads: CASSPRGQGAPGELFF. DNA for the CDR3: TGTGCCAGCAGTCCAAGAGGACAGGGGGCCCCCGGGGAGCTGTTTTTT.

CDR3 bases: TGTGCCAGCAGCTTAACGACCCCCGGGACTAGCGGGAGAGGCGAGCAGTTCTTC. It is translated as CASSLTTPGTSGRGEQFF. The chain uses TRBV7-3 and TRBJ2-1; 14 bases align to TRBD2. The germline CDR1 and CDR2 sequences are SGHTA and FQGTGA. The length of the CDR3 is 18 residues. V dropped 0 bases and J dropped 10; count of bases not matched to a gene: 11. Together with reference TRBV7-3 and TRBJ2-1, the CDR3 gives the full variable domain: GAGVSQTPSNKVTEKGKYVELRCDPISGHTALYWYRQSLGQGPEFLIYFQGTGAADDSGLPNDRFFAVRPEGSVSTLKIQRTERGDSAVYLCASSLTTPGTSGRGEQFFGPGTRLTVL.

This chain links TRBV6-5 with TRBJ2-3; 8 bases agree with TRBD1. Germline-derived CDR1 and CDR2 are MNHEY and SVGAGI. V trimming: 6 bases; J trimming: 1 base; junction bases outside the gene matches: 6. CDR3 length: 15 residues. The CDR3 here is CASRLQGVGTDTQYF. As DNA, the CDR3 is TGTGCCAGCAGGCTACAGGGGGTTGGCACAGATACGCAGTATTTT.

This chain uses TRBV19 with TRBJ1-2; TRBD1 agrees at 7 bases. This CDR3 comprises 14 residues. Trimming took 2 bases from V and 4 from J; bases not matched to a gene: 4. The V gene's germline CDR1 is LNHDA and CDR2 SQIVND (reference sequence). The DNA of the CDR3 is TGTGCCAGTAGTATACCCCGGACAGGCTATGGCTACACCTTC. Translating gives CASSIPRTGYGYTF.

V usage is TRBV5-6 and J usage is TRBJ2-1, with TRBD2 as a possible D gene (5 bases). Germline V CDR1 and CDR2: SGHDT, YYEEEE. V lost 4 bases to trimming and J lost 7 bases, with 15 bases between them. This CDR3 spans 14 amino acids. The CDR3 region is CASSRTGTGNEQFF. CDR3 DNA: TGTGCCAGCAGCCGGACCGGTACGGGAAATGAGCAGTTCTTC.

This chain uses TRBV29-1 with TRBJ1-5; tentative D call: TRBD1 (5 bases). V gave up 6 bases and J gave up 1 base, with 16 bases separating them. The CDR3 totals 15 residues. The germline V gene has CDR1 SQVTM and CDR2 ANQGSEA. CDR3 protein: CSVAGISGSNQPQHF. The CDR3 DNA reads as TGCAGCGTGGCAGGGATTAGTGGGAGCAATCAGCCCCAGCATTTT.

The chain carries TRBV5-4 and TRBJ1-2; 7 nucleotides line up with TRBD1. With V trimmed by 4 bases and J by 4 bases, 4 bases remained unmatched. CDR1 and CDR2 from the germline V gene are SGHNT and YYREEE (reference sequence). The CDR3 consists of 13 residues. The CDR3 sequence: CASSNRDSYGYTF. CDR3 coding DNA: TGTGCCAGCAGCAACCGGGACAGCTATGGCTACACCTTC.

The gene calls are TRBV5-4 and TRBJ1-4; 10 bases fit TRBD1. J gave up 8 bases and V 2 bases, and 3 bases lay outside the gene matches. CDR1 is SGHNT and CDR2 is YYREEE in the germline V gene (reference sequence). The CDR3 is 14 residues long. CDR3 DNA sequence: TGTGCCAGCAGCTTCGGGACAGGGGTGGAAAAACTGTTTTTT. It translates to CASSFGTGVEKLFF.

V usage is TRBV5-6 and J usage is TRBJ2-2; 9 nucleotides line up with TRBD1. Trimming at V came to 4 bases and at J to 4 bases, leaving 8 bases not matched to a gene. This CDR3 is built from 16 residues. The germline gives CDR1 SGHDT, CDR2 YYEEEE. CDR3 nucleotides: TGTGCCAGCAGCCCCCCGGGACAGGGCGGCACCGGGGAGCTGTTTTTT. This sequence encodes CASSPPGQGGTGELFF.

This chain links TRBV28 with TRBJ2-5; unclear D gene. The CDR3 consists of 14 residues. Trimming shortened V by 3 bases and J by 5 bases, and 13 bases separated the two germline ends. Germline loops: CDR1 MDHEN, CDR2 SYDVKM. CDR3 residues: CASSFYPRIETQYF. In nucleotides, the CDR3 is TGTGCCAGCAGTTTTTATCCGAGAATTGAGACCCAGTACTTC.

The chain is built from TRBV29-1 and TRBJ1-3; 9 bases are a match to TRBD1. Germline loops: CDR1 SQVTM, CDR2 ANQGSEA. V lost 7 bases to trimming and J lost 4 bases; unmatched junction nucleotides: 2. The CDR3 contains 12 residues. The CDR3 DNA follows: TGCAGCGCTGGGACAGGGGGAAACACCATATATTTT. Protein product: CSAGTGGNTIYF.

The chain couples TRBV6-5 to TRBJ2-1; D is ambiguous. The CDR3 is 14 amino acids. Germline lookup yields CDR1 MNHEY and CDR2 SVGAGI. Trimming removed 5 bases from V and 0 bases from J, with 8 bases in between. CDR3 sequence reads: CASSTESSYNEQFF. The CDR3 DNA sequence: TGTGCCAGCAGTACAGAGAGCTCCTACAATGAGCAGTTCTTC.

The chain combines TRBV5-1 with TRBJ2-2; 8 nucleotides match TRBD1. The V segment lost 0 bases and the J segment 5 bases; nucleotides outside the gene matches: 6. Germline V lookup: CDR1 SGHRS, CDR2 YFSETQ. CDR3 size: 16 residues. The CDR3 loop reads CASSLEGTGPTGELFF. The CDR3 DNA is TGCGCCAGCAGCTTGGAGGGGACAGGACCGACCGGGGAGCTGTTTTTT.

J is TRBJ1-4 and V is TRBV29-1, with D uncertain. The CDR3 is 16 amino acids. Trimming took off 0 bases at V and 8 bases at J, with 19 bases between the two ends. Germline CDR1 reads SQVTM; CDR2 reads ANQGSEA. The DNA of the CDR3 is TGCAGCGTTGAAGATAGTTTCACCCCCCCGGGGGAAAAACTGTTTTTT. This codes for CSVEDSFTPPGEKLFF.

The V and J genes are TRBV6-5 and TRBJ2-7; 8 nucleotides align to TRBD1. From germline, CDR1 is MNHEY and CDR2 SVGAGI. This CDR3 has 15 amino acids. J was trimmed by 4 bases and V by 3 bases; bases with no gene match: 8. The CDR3 DNA sequence: TGTGCCAGCAGTTATGAGGGGGACAGGAGGTACGAGCAGTACTTC. Its protein product is CASSYEGDRRYEQYF.

J is TRBJ2-7 and V is TRBV5-4, with D unresolved. The CDR3 runs 15 residues. CDR1 SGHNT and CDR2 YYREEE come from the germline V gene (reference sequence). The V gene lost 5 bases and the J gene lost 4 bases, with 19 bases spanning the gap. The CDR3 spells CASSFKRAGGYEQYF. DNA of the CDR3: TGTGCCAGCAGTTTCAAAAGAGCTGGCGGTTACGAGCAGTACTTC.

The chain is built from TRBV5-1 and TRBJ2-2; 7 bases fit TRBD1. V shed 4 bases and J 5 bases; nucleotides not matched to a gene: 5. Looked up from germline, CDR1 is SGHRS and CDR2 is YFSETQ. The CDR3 has 14 residues. This CDR3 reads CASSGTASTGELFF. CDR3 coding DNA: TGCGCCAGCAGCGGGACAGCTTCTACCGGGGAGCTGTTTTTT.

This clone came up a few times. CDR3 protein: CASSGGTTPLGEQFF. For the CDR3, the DNA is TGTGCCAGCAGCGGCGGGACTACTCCCCTCGGGGAGCAGTTCTTC. The chain is built from TRBV9 and TRBJ2-1; 7 nucleotides match TRBD2. Looked up from germline, CDR1 is SGDLS and CDR2 is YYNGEE. CDR3 length equals 15 residues. The J segment lost 10 bases and the V segment lost 3 bases, leaving 13 bases of the junction unmatched. Drawing the rest from reference TRBV9 and TRBJ2-1, the complete variable domain is DSGVTQTPKHLITATGQRVTLRCSPRSGDLSVYWYQQSLDQGLQFLIQYYNGEERAKGNILERFSAQQFPDLHSELNLSSLELGDSALYFCASSGGTTPLGEQFFGPGTRLTVL.

V and J are TRBV20-1 and TRBJ2-1, with 8 bases matching TRBD1. Germline V gene sequence: CDR1 DFQATT, CDR2 SNEGSKA (reference sequence). With 3 bases clipped from V and 4 bases from J, the junction kept 5 bases outside the gene matches. The CDR3 loop spans 14 amino acids. CDR3 coding DNA: TGCAGTGCTAGTCAACAGGGGGGTTACAATGAGCAGTTCTTC. It translates to CSASQQGGYNEQFF.

This clone was seen once. The V call is TRBV30, the J call TRBJ1-6; 9 bases are shared with TRBD1. CDR3 length: 15 amino acids. Germline loops: CDR1 GTSNPN, CDR2 SVGIG (reference sequence). The junction had 13 bases not matched to a gene; V was cut back by 5 bases and J by 11 bases. The CDR3 nucleotides read TGTGCCTGGTCTCCGGGACAGGGCCTGTCCCCACCCCTCCACTTT. Amino acids: CAWSPGQGLSPPLHF.

This chain's CDR3 is CASSRRTGLAGETQYF. CDR3 nucleotide sequence: TGTGCCAGCAGCCGGCGAACAGGGCTCGCCGGGGAGACCCAGTACTTC. The chain couples TRBV3-1 (or the pseudogene TRBV3-2) to TRBJ2-5, with a tentative D call TRBD1 (6 bases). The ends were cut back, 4 bases at V and 5 bases at J, with 20 bases in the middle. Per germline, CDR1 LGHDT and CDR2 YNNKEL (reference sequence). The CDR3 contains 16 residues.

The chain uses TRBV13 and TRBJ1-1; no clear D. The CDR3 has 15 amino acids. V was pared by 5 bases and J by 0 bases, with 13 bases between. Per the germline V gene, CDR1 is PRHDT and CDR2 is FYEKMQ (reference sequence). CDR3 bases: TGTGCCAGCAGCCTCACAGACCAAATGAACACTGAAGCTTTCTTT. Translating it yields CASSLTDQMNTEAFF. The entire variable domain, with the rest obtained from reference TRBV13 and TRBJ1-1, is as follows: AAGVIQSPRHLIKEKRETATLKCYPIPRHDTVYWYQQGPGQDPQFLISFYEKMQSDKGSIPDRFSAQQFSDYHSELNMSSLELGDSALYFCASSLTDQMNTEAFFGQGTRLTVV.

The chain joins TRBV2 to TRBJ1-4; TRBD1 matches 7 bases. Germline CDR1 SNHLY, CDR2 FYNNEI. There are 14 residues in the CDR3. The V gene end was trimmed by 5 bases and the J gene end by 7 bases; junction bases not matched to a gene: 7. The CDR3 spells CASSSDRESEKLFF. The CDR3 DNA sequence: TGTGCCAGCAGTTCTGACAGGGAGAGTGAAAAACTGTTTTTT.

The CDR3 DNA reads TGTGCCAGCCTCGGCGGGGTCCCCTACGAGCAGTACTTC. It codes for CASLGGVPYEQYF. The chain is built from TRBV28 and TRBJ2-7; maybe TRBD2 (6 bases). The length of the CDR3 is 13 residues. Germline CDR1 MDHEN, CDR2 SYDVKM. The germline V and J ends were trimmed by 8 bases and 2 bases, with 13 bases remaining between them.

This clone has just one count. The chain is built from TRBV5-1 and TRBJ2-5, with a tentative D call TRBD2 (6 bases). This CDR3 region has 14 residues. In germline, CDR1 is SGHRS, CDR2 YFSETQ. The germline V and J ends were trimmed by 4 bases and 1 base, with 11 bases remaining between them. CDR3 region: CASSPGGPQETQYF. As DNA, the CDR3 is TGCGCCAGCAGCCCCGGAGGGCCCCAAGAGACCCAGTACTTC. The entire variable domain, with the rest obtained from reference TRBV5-1 and TRBJ2-5, is as follows: KAGVTQTPRYLIKTRGQQVTLSCSPISGHRSVSWYQQTPGQGLQFLFEYFSETQRNKGNFPGRFSGRQFSNSRSEMNVSTLELGDSALYLCASSPGGPQETQYFGPGTRLLVL.

The CDR3 nucleotides are TGTGCCAGCTCACCAACCCTGGACAGGTCCTATGGCTACACCTTC. Protein sequence: CASSPTLDRSYGYTF. The chain has TRBV18 and TRBJ1-2; TRBD1 agrees at 7 bases. The CDR3 is 15 amino acids. Germline CDR1 and CDR2: KGHSH and LQKENI. The junction had 7 bases not matched to a gene; V was cut back by 2 bases and J by 4 bases.

This clone was observed a handful of times. The CDR3 DNA sequence: TGCAGTGCTAGTGGGCTAGCGGAATACAATGAGCAGTTCTTC. This codes for CSASGLAEYNEQFF. The chain joins TRBV20-1 to TRBJ2-1; 7 bases match TRBD2. The V segment lost 3 bases and the J segment 4 bases; nucleotides outside the gene matches: 6. From germline, CDR1 is DFQATT and CDR2 SNEGSKA (reference sequence). The CDR3 spans 14 residues.

The chain links TRBV4-1 to TRBJ1-2, with 10 nucleotides matching TRBD1. The CDR3 contains 16 residues. The V segment lost 4 bases and the J segment 3 bases; nucleotides outside the gene matches: 8. CDR1 and CDR2 from the germline V gene are MGHRA and YSYEKL. CDR3 nucleotide sequence: TGCGCCAGCAGCCCCTCGGGACAGGGGTTTTACTATGGCTACACCTTC. This gives the protein CASSPSGQGFYYGYTF.

The chain uses TRBV27 and TRBJ2-3, with D perhaps TRBD2 (6 bases). The CDR3 covers 11 residues. Per the germline V gene, CDR1 is MNHEY and CDR2 is SMNVEV (reference sequence). Trimming took 8 bases from V and 5 from J, leaving 8 bases between them. CDR3 region: CASGGGDTQYF. In DNA form, the CDR3 reads TGTGCCAGCGGGGGAGGAGATACGCAGTATTTT.